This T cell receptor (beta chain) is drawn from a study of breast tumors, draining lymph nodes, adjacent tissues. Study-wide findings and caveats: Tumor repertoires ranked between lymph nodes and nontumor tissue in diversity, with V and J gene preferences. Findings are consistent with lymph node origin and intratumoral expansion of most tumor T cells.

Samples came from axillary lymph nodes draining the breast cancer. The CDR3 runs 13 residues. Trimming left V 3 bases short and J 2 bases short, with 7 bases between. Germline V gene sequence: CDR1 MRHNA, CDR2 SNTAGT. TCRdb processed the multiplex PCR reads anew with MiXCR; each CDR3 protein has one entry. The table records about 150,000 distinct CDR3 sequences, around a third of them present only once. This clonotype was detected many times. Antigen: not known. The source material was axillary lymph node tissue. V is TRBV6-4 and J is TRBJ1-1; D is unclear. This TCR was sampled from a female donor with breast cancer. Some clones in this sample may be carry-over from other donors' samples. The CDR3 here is CASSEMVNTEAFF. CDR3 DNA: TGTGCCAGCAGTGAGATGGTTAACACTGAAGCTTTCTTT.